The 32 T cell receptor beta chains below were found in one sample sequenced in a study of T cell clones after liver transplantation. Sequenced by immunoSEQ multiplex PCR; TCRdb stores in-frame clones only, minus some. The sample has around 100,000 clones, about 81% seen once. The sequenced sample was CD4+ T cells from blood, obtained before liver transplant. The receptor set was obtained from a human donor who received a liver transplant.

CDR3 nucleotides: TGTGCCAGTAGTATCCTGGGACCATCCCCCTATGGCTACACCTTC. It yields the protein CASSILGPSPYGYTF. This chain uses TRBV19 with TRBJ1-2, with a weak D call TRBD1 (5 bases). The CDR3 sequence is 15 residues long. The V end lost 3 bases, the J end lost 4 bases, and 15 bases lay between the germline ends. Per the germline V gene, CDR1 is LNHDA and CDR2 is SQIVND (reference sequence).

V usage is TRBV18 and J usage is TRBJ1-6; D is possibly TRBD1 (6 bases). Trimming stripped 5 bases from V and 8 bases from J, with 13 bases between. The CDR3 has 14 residues. CDR1 and CDR2 (germline): KGHSH, LQKENI. The CDR3 DNA sequence: TGTGCCAGCTCATCCCAGGGGTCGGATTCACCCCTCCACTTT. This codes for CASSSQGSDSPLHF.

This sequence joins TRBV5-3 and TRBJ2-7, with D tentatively TRBD2 (6 bases). TRBV5-3 is designated an ORF whose function remains uncertain. V lost 2 bases to trimming and J lost 7 bases, with 19 bases between them. This CDR3 region has 15 residues. As DNA, the CDR3 is TGTGCCAGAAGCTTCTACCCCCCGCCAGGGAGGGAGCAGTACTTC. It translates to CARSFYPPPGREQYF.

V is TRBV15 and J is TRBJ2-6; unclear D gene. CDR1 is LNHNV and CDR2 is YYDKDF in the germline V gene (reference sequence). This CDR3 is 14 amino acids long. The V gene lost 5 bases and the J gene lost 6 bases, with 11 bases spanning the gap. The CDR3 is CATSGVQTANVLTF. The CDR3 region has the DNA TGTGCCACCAGCGGAGTCCAGACGGCCAACGTCCTGACTTTC.

V is TRBV7-2 and J is TRBJ2-2, with TRBD2 as a possible D gene (5 bases). This CDR3 region has 14 residues. V gave up 5 bases and J gave up 7 bases, with 14 bases separating them. Per germline, CDR1 SGHTA and CDR2 FQGNSA. CDR3 sequence (DNA): TGTGCCAGCAGCCCGACTACTAGTGTCGGGGAGCTGTTTTTT. Amino acid sequence: CASSPTTSVGELFF. Full variable domain (outside the CDR3, taken from reference TRBV7-2 and TRBJ2-2): GAGVSQSPSNKVTEKGKDVELRCDPISGHTALYWYRQSLGQGLEFLIYFQGNSAPDKSGLPSDRFSAERTGGSVSTLTIQRTQQEDSAVYLCASSPTTSVGELFFGEGSRLTVL.

V is TRBV9 and J is TRBJ2-3, with TRBD2 matching 14 bases. V lost 0 bases to trimming and J lost 0 bases; unmatched junction nucleotides: 9. The CDR3 runs 20 residues. Germline lookup yields CDR1 SGDLS and CDR2 YYNGEE. The CDR3 spells CASSVAGLAGAFSSTDTQYF. The CDR3 DNA reads as TGTGCCAGCAGCGTAGCGGGACTAGCGGGGGCTTTTTCTAGCACAGATACGCAGTATTTT.

Concerning this clone itself: This CDR3 is also generated by other DNA sequences in the sample. The rearrangement joins TRBV4-1 to TRBJ1-2, with D possibly matching TRBD1 (5 bases). The CDR3 length is 14 residues. The germline V gene has CDR1 MGHRA and CDR2 YSYEKL. Trimming pared 4 bases from V and 0 bases from J, leaving 9 bases between. CDR3: CASSRQGSNYGYTF. CDR3 nucleotide sequence: TGCGCCAGCAGCCGCCAGGGATCTAACTATGGCTACACCTTC.

V gene TRBV4-2 combines with J gene TRBJ2-5; a possible D gene is TRBD2 (6 bases). V dropped 0 bases and J dropped 2 bases, with 10 bases sitting between them. This CDR3 region has 15 residues. CDR1 LGHNA and CDR2 YNFKEQ come from the germline V gene. The CDR3 DNA is TGTGCCAGCAGCCAAGATGGACTAAATCAAGAGACCCAGTACTTC. Amino acids: CASSQDGLNQETQYF.

J is TRBJ2-2 and V is TRBV7-2; TRBD2 matches 10 bases. This CDR3 is 17 amino acids long. Germline loops: CDR1 SGHTA, CDR2 FQGNSA. Trimming at V came to 5 bases and at J to 2 bases, leaving 8 bases not matched to a gene. CDR3 residues: CASSPGSGGRNTGELFF. The DNA of the CDR3 is TGTGCCAGCAGCCCCGGTAGCGGGGGGCGAAACACCGGGGAGCTGTTTTTT. Complete variable domain (other parts from reference TRBV7-2 and TRBJ2-2): GAGVSQSPSNKVTEKGKDVELRCDPISGHTALYWYRQSLGQGLEFLIYFQGNSAPDKSGLPSDRFSAERTGGSVSTLTIQRTQQEDSAVYLCASSPGSGGRNTGELFFGEGSRLTVL.

This clone has just one count. CDR3 residues: CASSLRVGGSPYGYTF. In DNA, the CDR3 is TGTGCCAGCAGCTTGAGAGTAGGCGGATCCCCCTATGGCTACACCTTC. The chain carries TRBV5-4 and TRBJ1-2, with D unclear. Germline values: CDR1 SGHNT, CDR2 YYREEE (reference sequence). V lost 1 base, J lost 4 bases, and 17 bases lay in between. This CDR3 has 16 residues.

DNA for the CDR3: TGTGCCAGCAGCTTGACTAGCGGGGCCGGGGGGGATACGCAGTATTTT. Amino acid sequence: CASSLTSGAGGDTQYF. The chain employs TRBV7-2 and TRBJ2-3; TRBD2 agrees at 11 bases. This CDR3 is 16 amino acids long. Trimming took 3 bases from V and 6 from J; bases not matched to a gene: 8. The germline V gene has CDR1 SGHTA and CDR2 FQGNSA.

This rearrangement joins TRBV7-8 to TRBJ1-1, with unresolved D. CDR1 and CDR2 (germline): SGHVS, FQNEAQ. The CDR3 has 10 residues. Trimming removed 3 bases from V and 6 bases from J, with 2 bases in between. CDR3: CASSFAEAFF. The CDR3 region has the DNA TGTGCCAGCAGCTTCGCTGAAGCTTTCTTT.

CDR3 sequence reads: CASTRRGQLNTEAFF. For the CDR3, the DNA is TGTGCCAGCACTCGGAGGGGACAGCTGAACACTGAAGCTTTCTTT. The V gene is TRBV6-5, the J gene TRBJ1-1, with 7 bases aligning to TRBD1. The CDR3 has 15 amino acids. Per the germline V gene, CDR1 is MNHEY and CDR2 is SVGAGI. Trimming took 7 bases from V and 0 from J; bases not matched to a gene: 8.

The rearrangement links TRBV5-4 to TRBJ2-1; D is unclear. The CDR3 is 10 residues long. Germline-derived CDR1 and CDR2 are SGHNT and YYREEE (reference sequence). Deletions cut 7 bases from V and 10 bases from J, with 9 bases between. Here the CDR3 DNA reads TGTGCCAGCGGACGCGCGGAGCAGTTCTTC. Residues: CASGRAEQFF. The variable domain in full, completed from reference TRBV5-4 and TRBJ2-1, reads ETGVTQSPTHLIKTRGQQVTLRCSSQSGHNTVSWYQQALGQGPQFIFQYYREEENGRGNFPPRFSGLQFPNYSSELNVNALELDDSALYLCASGRAEQFFGPGTRLTVL.

V and J are TRBV7-9 and TRBJ2-5; 7 bases line up with TRBD2. The junction had 5 bases not matched to a gene; V was cut back by 5 bases and J by 5 bases. The CDR3 is made up of 13 amino acids. Germline loops: CDR1 SEHNR, CDR2 FQNEAQ (reference sequence). The CDR3 reads CASSLGLVETQYF. The CDR3 DNA reads TGTGCCAGCAGCCTAGGACTAGTTGAGACCCAGTACTTC. Together with reference TRBV7-9 and TRBJ2-5, the CDR3 gives the full variable domain: DTGVSQNPRHKITKRGQNVTFRCDPISEHNRLYWYRQTLGQGPEFLTYFQNEAQLEKSRLLSDRFSAERPKGSFSTLEIQRTEQGDSAMYLCASSLGLVETQYFGPGTRLLVL.

CDR3 nucleotide sequence: TGTGCCAGCAGCCCCACCCCCCGAGGGGATGGCTACACCTTC. It translates to CASSPTPRGDGYTF. The chain is built from TRBV9 and TRBJ1-2; tentatively, D is TRBD1 (5 bases). Trimming took off 4 bases at V and 6 bases at J, with 16 bases between the two ends. This CDR3 region has 14 residues. Germline V lookup: CDR1 SGDLS, CDR2 YYNGEE.

This rearrangement joins TRBV1 to TRBJ2-1; the tabulated D call, TRBD1, remains unverified against the DNA. TRBV1 counts as a pseudogene. The CDR3 spans 17 residues. DNA of the CDR3: TGCACCAGCAGCTTGACTCCGAGGGGGCGCAGGAAGAGTGAGCAGTTCTTC. Translated, it gives CTSSLTPRGRRKSEQFF.

This chain uses TRBV10-3 with TRBJ1-1, with TRBD1 identical over 7 bases. The germline V gene encodes CDR1 ENHRY and CDR2 SYGVKD. The V gene end was trimmed by 5 bases and the J gene end by 4 bases; junction bases not matched to a gene: 4. CDR3 length: 13 amino acids. Here the CDR3 DNA reads TGTGCCATCAGTCTACAGGGGAGCACTGAAGCTTTCTTT. Its protein is CAISLQGSTEAFF.

The rearrangement links TRBV5-6 to TRBJ1-1; no definite D call. The V gene lost 0 bases and the J gene lost 3 bases, with 9 bases spanning the gap. This CDR3 has 14 amino acids. Germline CDR1 and CDR2: SGHDT and YYEEEE. The CDR3 sequence is CASSLVRGDTEAFF. The CDR3 DNA reads TGTGCCAGCAGCTTGGTGCGGGGTGACACTGAAGCTTTCTTT.

The rearrangement links TRBV5-1 to TRBJ2-7; D unresolved. This CDR3 region has 17 residues. Germline V gene sequence: CDR1 SGHRS, CDR2 YFSETQ. V gave up 0 bases and J gave up 0 bases, with 16 bases separating them. CDR3 in amino acids: CASSLDLTDYYSYEQYF. Here the CDR3 DNA reads TGCGCCAGCAGCTTGGACCTCACAGATTACTACTCCTACGAGCAGTACTTC.

The rearrangement links TRBV4-2 to TRBJ2-3; 8 nucleotides line up with TRBD2. The CDR3 has 12 residues. Germline trimming cut 10 bases from V and 7 bases from J; bases unmatched to any gene: 7. The germline CDR1 and CDR2 sequences are LGHNA and YNFKEQ. The CDR3 loop reads CAISTSAHTQYF. As DNA, the CDR3 is TGTGCCATATCGACTAGCGCTCATACGCAGTATTTT.

The J gene is TRBJ2-3, the V gene TRBV7-3; a possible D gene is TRBD2 (6 bases). Looked up from germline, CDR1 is SGHTA and CDR2 is FQGTGA. The germline V and J ends were trimmed by 6 bases and 0 bases, with 13 bases remaining between them. The CDR3 has 15 amino acids. DNA of the CDR3: TGTGCCAGCAGTCCTTGGCGGGGAAGCACAGATACGCAGTATTTT. Its protein product is CASSPWRGSTDTQYF.

The rearrangement joins TRBV9 to TRBJ2-4; TRBD1 aligns across 7 bases. The CDR3 extends over 15 amino acids. Trimming took 3 bases from V and 3 from J; bases not matched to a gene: 6. The germline CDR1 and CDR2 sequences are SGDLS and YYNGEE. CDR3 region: CASSGVTGRKNIQYF. As DNA, the CDR3 is TGTGCCAGCAGCGGGGTGACAGGGCGCAAAAACATTCAGTACTTC. Full variable domain (rest looked up from reference TRBV9 and TRBJ2-4): DSGVTQTPKHLITATGQRVTLRCSPRSGDLSVYWYQQSLDQGLQFLIQYYNGEERAKGNILERFSAQQFPDLHSELNLSSLELGDSALYFCASSGVTGRKNIQYFGAGTRLSVL.

This clone was counted once. The chain recombines TRBV6-1 with TRBJ2-7; possibly TRBD2 for D (6 bases). Per the germline V gene, CDR1 is MNHNS and CDR2 is SASEGT. This CDR3 region has 15 residues. V was clipped by 6 bases and J by 6 bases, with 21 bases between them. DNA for the CDR3: TGTGCCAGCAGACTGGTGGAGGGGAGGAATGGCGAGCAGTACTTC. It is translated as CASRLVEGRNGEQYF.

The chain carries TRBV5-1 and TRBJ2-7, with D unclear. Trimming shortened V by 4 bases and J by 5 bases, and 10 bases separated the two germline ends. Germline CDR1 reads SGHRS; CDR2 reads YFSETQ. This CDR3 has 12 amino acids. CDR3 coding DNA: TGCGCCAGCAGCCGGAACACGGACGAGCAGTACTTC. Protein: CASSRNTDEQYF.

J is TRBJ2-7 and V is TRBV5-1; D remains ambiguous. Trimming shortened V by 1 base and J by 3 bases, and 2 bases separated the two germline ends. Germline V lookup: CDR1 SGHRS, CDR2 YFSETQ. This CDR3 region has 11 residues. CDR3 coding DNA: TGCGCCAGCAGCTTGAACTACGAGCAGTACTTC. Its protein product is CASSLNYEQYF.

The chain is built from TRBV15 and TRBJ2-7; the D is unclear. CDR1 and CDR2 (germline): LNHNV, YYDKDF (reference sequence). This CDR3 contains 14 residues. V was trimmed by 5 bases and J by 1 base, leaving 12 bases between them. The CDR3 is CATSFGPLSYEQYF. CDR3 in DNA: TGTGCCACCAGCTTCGGCCCTCTTTCCTACGAGCAGTACTTC.

The gene calls are TRBV7-2 and TRBJ1-3; D ambiguous. The germline CDR1 and CDR2 sequences are SGHTA and FQGNSA. The CDR3 length is 15 residues. The V end was cut by 2 bases, the J end by 0 bases, with 8 bases between. CDR3 nucleotides: TGTGCCAGCAGCTTAACGATGACCTCTGGAAACACCATATATTTT. It is translated as CASSLTMTSGNTIYF. Based on the CDR3 plus reference TRBV7-2 and TRBJ1-3, the full variable domain is GAGVSQSPSNKVTEKGKDVELRCDPISGHTALYWYRQSLGQGLEFLIYFQGNSAPDKSGLPSDRFSAERTGGSVSTLTIQRTQQEDSAVYLCASSLTMTSGNTIYFGEGSWLTVV.

This rearrangement joins TRBV7-8 to TRBJ1-1; D ambiguous. The CDR3 runs 15 residues. V was trimmed by 2 bases and J by 6 bases, leaving 16 bases between them. Germline values: CDR1 SGHVS, CDR2 FQNEAQ. The CDR3 DNA follows: TGTGCCAGCAGCTTATTAGCGGGGAGGAGGGCTGAAGCTTTCTTT. This codes for CASSLLAGRRAEAFF.

The V call is TRBV11-2, the J call TRBJ1-4, with TRBD1 as a possible D gene (5 bases). V lost 1 base, J lost 0 bases, and 9 bases lay in between. Germline loops: CDR1 SGHAT, CDR2 FQNNGV. The CDR3 sequence is 16 residues long. CDR3 sequence: CASSLGWGTTNEKLFF. CDR3 sequence (DNA): TGTGCCAGCAGCTTAGGATGGGGGACAACTAATGAAAAACTGTTTTTT.

This clone was counted between two and nine times. The chain links TRBV7-2 to TRBJ1-3, with 9 bases that match TRBD1. Germline values: CDR1 SGHTA, CDR2 FQGNSA. The CDR3 contains 16 residues. V trimming: 1 base; J trimming: 7 bases; junction bases outside the gene matches: 8. This CDR3 is CASSLGGTGSMNTIYF. As DNA, the CDR3 is TGTGCCAGCAGCTTAGGGGGGACAGGGTCCATGAACACCATATATTTT.

The chain is built from TRBV5-1 and TRBJ2-1, with a tentative D call TRBD2 (6 bases). The germline V and J ends were trimmed by 5 bases and 5 bases, with 17 bases remaining between them. Germline V gene data show CDR1 as SGHRS and CDR2 as YFSETQ. The CDR3 length is 15 residues. The CDR3 DNA reads TGCGCCAGCAGGTCTGCACTAGCTTCCGACAATGAGCAGTTCTTC. This encodes CASRSALASDNEQFF.